A selection of T cell receptor beta chains follows, all from one sample in a study of a mutant IDH1 vaccine in newly diagnosed glioma. Libraries were prepared by immunoSEQ multiplex PCR; TCRdb keeps only in-frame clonotypes and omits some of them. The repertoire holds tens of thousands of clones, with 90% to 95% as singletons. This specimen consisted of PBMCs, obtained from a glioma patient treated with radiotherapy, temozolomide or both. The origin of the receptors is a man aged 25-45 years with glioma. CDR3s include the opening cysteine and the closing phenylalanine or tryptophan. D genes are given only for firm matches. Size is stated for part of the rows, as once, few or many counts, or as a class when the clone is expanded.

V,size,D,J,DNA,CDR3
TRBV18,-,-,TRBJ1-5,TGTGCCAGCTCACCTGGGGGGAATCAGCCCCAGCATTTT,CASSPGGNQPQHF
TRBV15,large,-,TRBJ1-1,TGTGCCACCAGCCCAGAGGCCGTATCGGTGAAGAACACTGAAGCTTTCTTT,CATSPEAVSVKNTEAFF
TRBV25-1,few,TRBD1,TRBJ1-2,TGTGCCAGCAGGACAGGGAGCTATGGCTACACCTTC,CASRTGSYGYTF
TRBV5-1,-,-,TRBJ1-6,TGCGCCAGCAGAACCGGTTCCTATAATTCACCCCTCCACTTT,CASRTGSYNSPLHF
TRBV4-1,once,-,TRBJ2-3,TGCGCCAGCAGCCAAGAGAGGGGCCAAGATACGCAGTATTTT,CASSQERGQDTQYF
TRBV6-6,-,-,TRBJ2-1,TGTGCCAGCTCGACTCAGGGGGGCAATGAGCAGTTCTTC,CASSTQGGNEQFF
TRBV12-5,-,TRBD2,TRBJ2-7,TGTGCTAGTGGTTTGCCACCTCAAGGGACAGGGAGGACTAGCGGGAGAACCCTACTGTACGAGCAGTACTTC,CASGLPPQGTGRTSGRTLLYEQYF
TRBV29-1,-,-,TRBJ2-5,TGCAGCGTAGCGGACAGACCTATCGAAGCCCAGTACTTC,CSVADRPIEAQYF
TRBV5-1,-,TRBD2,TRBJ2-7,TGCGCCAGCAGCCCCAGGAGCGGGGGGGAAGCCCACGAGCAGTACTTC,CASSPRSGGEAHEQYF
TRBV18,once,TRBD1,TRBJ1-5,TGTGCCAGCTCACCGGACAGGAGCAATCAGCCCCAGCATTTT,CASSPDRSNQPQHF
TRBV7-9,-,-,TRBJ1-4,TGTGCCAGCAGCCAGGGCCCGGTATGGGAAAAACTGTTTTTT,CASSQGPVWEKLFF
TRBV6-4,-,-,TRBJ2-3,TGTGCCAGCAGTGAGGGGACTAGCACAGATACGCAGTATTTT,CASSEGTSTDTQYF
TRBV4-2,-,TRBD1,TRBJ1-2,TGTGCCAGCAGCCAAGTCCAGGGGGACTATGGCTACACCTTC,CASSQVQGDYGYTF
TRBV5-1,-,TRBD2,TRBJ2-5,TGCGCCAGCAGCTGGACTAGCGGGAGGCAAGGGACCCAGTACTTC,CASSWTSGRQGTQYF
TRBV2,-,-,TRBJ2-1,TGTGCCAGCAGGAAAGCGAGGGGGAATGAGCAGTTCTTC,CASRKARGNEQFF
TRBV6-1,few,-,TRBJ2-3,TGTGCCAGCAGTGAAGCTGGCGGGAGAGGGGGAACAGATACGCAGTATTTT,CASSEAGGRGGTDTQYF
TRBV10-3,once,TRBD1,TRBJ2-7,TGTGCCATCAGTGCTGGTACAGGGGGCCAGTACGAGCAGTACTTC,CAISAGTGGQYEQYF
TRBV6-6,-,-,TRBJ1-6,TGTGCCAGCAGTTCAACTGGGATTTCACCCCTCCACTTT,CASSSTGISPLHF
TRBV6-1,-,TRBD1,TRBJ2-7,TGTGCCAGCAGAAGGGGACAGGGGGCAGATGAGCAGTACTTC,CASRRGQGADEQYF
TRBV7-8,-,-,TRBJ1-2,TGTGCCAGCAGCCCGTCACAGATGGGGGATGGCTACACCTTC,CASSPSQMGDGYTF
TRBV7-6,-,TRBD2,TRBJ2-2,TGTGCCAGCAGCTCGTTGCCTAGCGGGGGAAACACCGGGGAGCTGTTTTTT,CASSSLPSGGNTGELFF
TRBV7-9,-,-,TRBJ2-6,TGTGCCAGCAGCCCACAGACTATGAGCTCTGGGGCCAACGTCCTGACTTTC,CASSPQTMSSGANVLTF
TRBV7-7,-,-,TRBJ1-1,TGTGCCAGCAGGCCCTTAAACACTGAAGCTTTCTTT,CASRPLNTEAFF
TRBV27,-,TRBD1,TRBJ1-1,TGTGCCAGCAGGCCGGGACAGCTAAGGACTGAAGCTTTCTTT,CASRPGQLRTEAFF
TRBV6-5,-,TRBD2,TRBJ2-7,TGTGCAGCTGTAAGGGTAGCGGGGACCTACGAGCAGTACTTC,CAAVRVAGTYEQYF
TRBV9,few,TRBD1,TRBJ1-1,TGTGCCAGCAGCGTAGCATCGGGACAGGGTGGCACTGAAGCTTTCTTT,CASSVASGQGGTEAFF
TRBV2,-,-,TRBJ1-1,TGTGCCAGCCGCCCATCCGGGGCGGCTGAAGCTTTCTTT,CASRPSGAAEAFF
TRBV7-2,few,-,TRBJ1-1,TGTGCCAGCAGCTTAGAGGCGACAGGCTATGAAGCTTTCTTT,CASSLEATGYEAFF
TRBV19,-,-,TRBJ2-1,TGTGCCAGTACCACGAAGGGACTGTCAGCAGATGAGCAGTTCTTC,CASTTKGLSADEQFF
TRBV7-6,-,-,TRBJ2-7,TGTGCCAGCAGCCATTCTCCGGGAATTGGCTACGAGCAGTACTTC,CASSHSPGIGYEQYF
TRBV7-9,-,TRBD2,TRBJ2-1,TGTGCCAGCAGCGTGTCACTAGCGGGAAGTCACAATGAGCAGTTCTTC,CASSVSLAGSHNEQFF
TRBV27,-,-,TRBJ2-5,TGTGCCAGCAGTTTAGTAGCGACCCTGGGCGGGGAGACCCAGTACTTC,CASSLVATLGGETQYF
TRBV15,-,-,TRBJ1-4,TGTGCCACCAGCAGAGATTCTACAGGCGAAAAACTGTTTTTT,CATSRDSTGEKLFF
TRBV4-1,-,TRBD1,TRBJ2-5,TGCGCCAGCAGCCAAGTCGGGACAGGGGCAGAGACCCAGTACTTC,CASSQVGTGAETQYF
TRBV6-1,-,-,TRBJ2-7,TGTGCCAGCAGTGAAGCGAAAAAGGGCCGCCACGAGCAGTACTTC,CASSEAKKGRHEQYF
TRBV2,-,TRBD2,TRBJ2-3,TGTGCCAGCAGTGAAATGGGACTAGCGGGAGCACGAGATACGCAGTATTTT,CASSEMGLAGARDTQYF
TRBV2,-,-,TRBJ1-5,TGTGCCAGCAGTGCAGGGAACAATCAGCCCCAGCATTTT,CASSAGNNQPQHF
TRBV7-9,-,-,TRBJ1-4,TGTGCCAGCAGCTCCCCCGGACAGTTTCAACTGTTTTTT,CASSSPGQFQLFF
TRBV15,-,-,TRBJ2-2,TGTGCCACCAGCAGAGATTCATACCTTACCGGGGAGCTGTTTTTT,CATSRDSYLTGELFF
TRBV29-1,-,-,TRBJ2-7,TGCAGCGTTGGGTTGGAAAACAGGCCGAAATACGAGCAGTACTTC,CSVGLENRPKYEQYF
TRBV11-3,-,-,TRBJ2-1,TGTGCCAGCAGCTTCTCGGAGGGTGAGCAGTTCTTC,CASSFSEGEQFF
TRBV29-1,-,TRBD1,TRBJ1-1,TGCAGCGTTGCTCATACAGGGGGAAACTCTGAAGCTTTCTTT,CSVAHTGGNSEAFF
TRBV7-8,-,TRBD1,TRBJ2-1,TGTGCCAGCAGCTTACAGGGGGCTAGCGATGAGCAGTTCTTC,CASSLQGASDEQFF
TRBV11-2,-,-,TRBJ1-5,TGTGCCAGCAGCTTAGGGCAGAACCAGCCCCAGCATTTT,CASSLGQNQPQHF
TRBV5-6,once,TRBD2,TRBJ2-5,TGTGCCAGCAGCTTTGGGACTAGCGGGAGCGGGGATCAAGAGACCCAGTACTTC,CASSFGTSGSGDQETQYF
TRBV19,-,-,TRBJ2-1,TGTGCCAGTAGTATAGCCCAGGCGGATGAGCAGTTCTTC,CASSIAQADEQFF
TRBV5-4,-,-,TRBJ2-7,TGTGCCAGCAGCTTGGGCAGCGAGCCCTACGAGCAGTACTTC,CASSLGSEPYEQYF
TRBV5-1,-,-,TRBJ2-3,TGCGCCAGCAGCGGGGGGACTTACACAGATACGCAGTATTTT,CASSGGTYTDTQYF
TRBV7-9,once,-,TRBJ2-3,TGTGCCAGGGTCCCTTTTGGGCATGAGTCGGATACGCAGTATTTT,CARVPFGHESDTQYF
TRBV4-1,-,-,TRBJ1-5,TGCGCCAGCAGCCAAGATAGGGCGGGCAATCAGCCCCAGCATTTT,CASSQDRAGNQPQHF
TRBV27,-,-,TRBJ2-5,TGTGCCAGCAGTTGGTGGCAGGGCGAGACCCAGTACTTC,CASSWWQGETQYF
TRBV4-1,-,-,TRBJ2-7,TGCGCCAGCAGTCGGGGCCCTATAGACTACGAGCAGTACTTC,CASSRGPIDYEQYF
TRBV6-1,-,-,TRBJ1-2,TGTGCCAGCAGTGAGGCGGGACGCTTGTATGGCTACACCTTC,CASSEAGRLYGYTF
TRBV10-2,-,TRBD2,TRBJ2-1,TGCGCCAGCAGTGAGGCCTTCGGGAGGGGGGGGAACAATGAGCAGTTCTTC,CASSEAFGRGGNNEQFF
TRBV6-1,-,TRBD1,TRBJ1-1,TGTGCCACCCTGACCCTCCAGGGGGATATCACTGAAGCTTTCTTT,CATLTLQGDITEAFF
TRBV7-7,-,TRBD1,TRBJ1-1,TGTGCCAGCAGCCCCCCGGACAGGTTGAACACTGAAGCTTTCTTT,CASSPPDRLNTEAFF
TRBV30,-,-,TRBJ1-1,TGTGCCTGGAGTGTACCGACGGATAACACTGAAGCTTTCTTT,CAWSVPTDNTEAFF
TRBV29-1,-,TRBD1,TRBJ1-1,TGCAGCGTGCGGACAGGGAGATACACTGAAGCTTTCTTT,CSVRTGRYTEAFF
TRBV30,-,TRBD1,TRBJ2-3,TGTGCCACCGGGACAGGGAGCACAGATACGCAGTATTTT,CATGTGSTDTQYF